The 20 T cell receptor beta chains given below trace back to one sample, sequenced in a study of blood T cell repertoires in COVID-19. TCRdb's table, derived via immunoSEQ multiplex PCR, lists solely in-frame clones and lacks some. Of more than 150,000 clones in the sample, roughly 89% were seen once. Sequencing was carried out using peripheral blood. These receptors all stem from a man aged 40-55 years with acute or convalescent COVID-19.

The CDR3 region is CASMTGWDYGYTF. CDR3 DNA: TGTGCCAGTATGACAGGGTGGGACTATGGCTACACCTTC. V is TRBV2 and J is TRBJ1-2; 7 bases fit TRBD1. With V trimmed by 9 bases and J by 3 bases, 7 bases remained unmatched. This CDR3 region has 13 residues. Germline V lookup: CDR1 SNHLY, CDR2 FYNNEI.

The CDR3 sequence is CASGMTGIDGGEQYF. Written as DNA, the CDR3 is TGCGCCAGCGGGATGACAGGGATAGACGGGGGCGAGCAGTACTTC. This chain uses TRBV5-1 with TRBJ2-7, with D tentatively TRBD1 (7 bases). Trimming cost V 7 bases and J 6 bases, with 23 bases left between them. CDR1 and CDR2 (germline): SGHRS, YFSETQ. The CDR3 loop spans 15 amino acids. The whole variable domain, filled in from reference TRBV5-1 and TRBJ2-7, reads KAGVTQTPRYLIKTRGQQVTLSCSPISGHRSVSWYQQTPGQGLQFLFEYFSETQRNKGNFPGRFSGRQFSNSRSEMNVSTLELGDSALYLCASGMTGIDGGEQYFGPGTRLTVT.

V gene TRBV19 combines with J gene TRBJ2-4; 7 bases map to TRBD1. Looked up from germline, CDR1 is LNHDA and CDR2 is SQIVND (reference sequence). The CDR3 length is 16 residues. Germline trimming cut 6 bases from V and 7 bases from J; bases unmatched to any gene: 15. The CDR3 DNA reads TGTGCCAGTAGCACGCTTCTACAGGGGCGAGGGAACATTCAGTACTTC. This translates into CASSTLLQGRGNIQYF.

The rearrangement uses TRBV6-5 and TRBJ1-4; TRBD1 aligns across 7 bases. CDR1 and CDR2 (germline): MNHEY, SVGAGI. The length of the CDR3 is 14 residues. J lost 6 bases, V lost 6 bases, and 7 bases had no gene match. The CDR3 region is CASSETGLDEKLFF. DNA of the CDR3: TGTGCCAGCAGCGAGACAGGGTTAGATGAAAAACTGTTTTTT.

CDR3 loop: CASSLGRGHNEQFF. The CDR3, as DNA: TGTGCCAGCAGCTTAGGACGGGGTCACAATGAGCAGTTCTTC. The chain employs TRBV7-2 and TRBJ2-1; maybe TRBD2 (5 bases). CDR3 length equals 14 residues. V lost 1 base and J 5 bases, leaving 9 bases between the germline ends. The V gene's germline CDR1 is SGHTA and CDR2 FQGNSA.

The V call is TRBV29-1, the J call TRBJ1-1, with TRBD1 as a possible D gene (5 bases). Germline CDR1 and CDR2: SQVTM and ANQGSEA. This CDR3 is built from 12 residues. Trimming pared 4 bases from V and 11 bases from J, leaving 17 bases between. CDR3 protein: CSVVLVSPGAFF. Written as DNA, the CDR3 is TGCAGCGTTGTTCTGGTCTCCCCAGGGGCTTTCTTT.

CDR3 region: CASSLQLAGVTSTDTQYF. In DNA form, the CDR3 reads TGTGCCAGCAGTTTACAACTAGCGGGGGTCACTAGCACAGATACGCAGTATTTT. The chain recombines TRBV28 with TRBJ2-3; 11 nucleotides agree with TRBD2. The CDR3 loop spans 18 amino acids. V gave up 2 bases and J gave up 0 bases; unmatched junction bases: 7. The V gene's germline CDR1 is MDHEN and CDR2 SYDVKM.

The chain is built from TRBV7-8 and TRBJ1-5; D is ambiguous. V was shortened by 5 bases and J by 6 bases, with 17 bases between the two germline ends. Germline CDR1 is SGHVS and CDR2 is FQNEAQ. The length of the CDR3 is 15 residues. Here the CDR3 DNA reads TGTGCCAGCAGCCCGAGGACGGGAGGAGGTCAGCCCCAGCATTTT. Translated: CASSPRTGGGQPQHF.

The rearrangement uses TRBV15 and TRBJ1-2; 9 bases are a match to TRBD1. Germline-derived CDR1 and CDR2 are LNHNV and YYDKDF (reference sequence). The junction had 3 bases not matched to a gene; V was cut back by 3 bases and J by 4 bases. The CDR3 covers 14 residues. CDR3 loop: CATSSPGQGYGYTF. CDR3 coding DNA: TGTGCCACCAGCAGCCCGGGACAGGGCTATGGCTACACCTTC.

The gene calls are TRBV11-2 and TRBJ2-2; TRBD2 aligns across 13 bases. Germline CDR1 SGHAT, CDR2 FQNNGV. This CDR3 is built from 16 residues. Trimming cost V 1 base and J 6 bases; bases outside gene matches: 2. CDR3 protein: CASSLVGTSGAGELFF. Written as DNA, the CDR3 is TGTGCCAGCAGCTTAGTAGGGACTAGCGGGGCCGGGGAGCTGTTTTTT.

The count of this clone is one. The CDR3 here is CASSDPDRGRYTGELFF. The CDR3 DNA is TGTGCCAGCAGTGACCCCGACAGGGGGCGGTACACCGGGGAGCTGTTTTTT. The chain recombines TRBV6-1 with TRBJ2-2; TRBD1 matches at 10 bases. J lost 3 bases, V lost 3 bases, and 7 bases had no gene match. This CDR3 region has 17 residues. Germline CDR1 reads MNHNS; CDR2 reads SASEGT.

V is TRBV12-3 or TRBV12-4 and J is TRBJ1-2; D is uncertain. The CDR3 has 12 residues. V gave up 1 base and J gave up 4 bases, with 4 bases separating them. The CDR3 protein is CASSLGLYGYTF. CDR3 DNA sequence: TGTGCCAGCAGTTTAGGGCTCTATGGCTACACCTTC.

The J gene is TRBJ1-4, the V gene TRBV7-9; possibly TRBD1 for D (5 bases). Trimming pared 5 bases from V and 4 bases from J, leaving 8 bases between. CDR3 length: 13 amino acids. The germline CDR1 and CDR2 sequences are SEHNR and FQNEAQ (reference sequence). The CDR3 nucleotides are TGTGCCAGCAGCCGGCAGGGTAATGAAAAACTGTTTTTT. This codes for CASSRQGNEKLFF.

The genes are TRBV7-2 and TRBJ2-7, with D possibly TRBD1 on 6 matching bases. Germline CDR1 is SGHTA and CDR2 is FQGNSA. CDR3 size: 16 residues. V was shortened by 1 base and J by 3 bases, with 16 bases between the two germline ends. The CDR3 sequence is CASSLVAAGDLYEQYF. The CDR3 nucleotides are TGTGCCAGCAGCTTAGTGGCGGCAGGGGATCTCTACGAGCAGTACTTC.

The chain couples TRBV5-1 to TRBJ1-4; D call uncertain. CDR1 and CDR2 (germline): SGHRS, YFSETQ. Trimming took 4 bases from V and 6 from J, leaving 19 bases between them. CDR3 length: 16 residues. The CDR3 DNA is TGCGCCAGCAGCCCGGGGAGGTGGGAAGAAGATGAAAAACTGTTTTTT. Protein sequence: CASSPGRWEEDEKLFF.

This sequence joins TRBV28 and TRBJ1-5; 8 bases map to TRBD1. V gave up 9 bases and J gave up 2 bases; unmatched junction bases: 9. Per germline, CDR1 MDHEN and CDR2 SYDVKM. The CDR3 runs to 15 residues. As DNA, the CDR3 is TGTGCCAGTCTAGGGCAGGGGGCGGGCAATCAGCCCCAGCATTTT. Its protein product is CASLGQGAGNQPQHF.

J is TRBJ2-3 and V is TRBV6-4; 8 bases map to TRBD2. Germline V gene sequence: CDR1 MRHNA, CDR2 SNTAGT. This CDR3 comprises 15 residues. The junction had 4 bases not matched to a gene; V was cut back by 2 bases and J by 3 bases. The CDR3 coding sequence is TGTGCCAGCAGTGACGGGACTAGAGCTACAGATACGCAGTATTTT. It encodes CASSDGTRATDTQYF.

This clone came up a few times. The chain joins TRBV2 to TRBJ1-1; possible D gene TRBD1, 6 bases. The CDR3 totals 13 residues. Germline-derived CDR1 and CDR2 are SNHLY and FYNNEI. Trimming pared 5 bases from V and 0 bases from J, leaving 7 bases between. The CDR3 sequence is CASSSGVNTEAFF. CDR3 in DNA: TGTGCCAGCAGTTCAGGGGTGAACACTGAAGCTTTCTTT. The complete variable domain, with remaining parts taken from reference TRBV2 and TRBJ1-1, reads EPEVTQTPSHQVTQMGQEVILRCVPISNHLYFYWYRQILGQKVEFLVSFYNNEISEKSEIFDDQFSVERPDGSNFTLKIRSTKLEDSAMYFCASSSGVNTEAFFGQGTRLTVV.

The chain has TRBV11-1 and TRBJ1-1; unclear D gene. Trimming left V 3 bases short and J 1 base short, with 12 bases between. Germline lookup yields CDR1 SGHAT and CDR2 FQDESV (reference sequence). There are 15 residues in the CDR3. This chain's CDR3 is CASSFHRGGNTEAFF. CDR3 sequence (DNA): TGTGCCAGCAGCTTCCACAGAGGAGGGAACACTGAAGCTTTCTTT.

The rearrangement links TRBV5-8 to TRBJ1-3; D is unresolved. Germline V lookup: CDR1 SGHTS, CDR2 YDEGEE. The V and J ends lost 2 bases and 0 bases respectively, with 15 bases between them. The CDR3 consists of 17 residues. CDR3 sequence: CASSLFWATLSGNTIYF. The CDR3 region has the DNA TGTGCCAGCAGCTTATTTTGGGCAACACTCTCTGGAAACACCATATATTTT.